This is a list of T cell receptor beta chains from one sample in a study of T cells in Graves' hyperthyroidism and ophthalmopathy. A single record per CDR3 protein comes from TCRdb applying MiXCR to the multiplex PCR reads. The data show some 620,000 distinct CDR3 sequences, around 16% seen once. Specimen: blood. Receptors originate from a woman in her 30s with Graves' hyperthyroidism. CDR3s leave out the opening cysteine and the closing phenylalanine or tryptophan. Each record gives: V gene, J gene, CDR3 protein.

V gene: TRBV30
J gene: TRBJ2-1
CDR3 protein: AWSVRREQF

V gene: TRBV5-8
J gene: TRBJ2-3
CDR3 protein: ASSDGLAVDTQY

V gene: TRBV30
J gene: TRBJ2-1
CDR3 protein: AWSNVRGTSGMGEQF

V gene: TRBV2
J gene: TRBJ2-6
CDR3 protein: ASETGVGANVLT

V gene: TRBV7-9
J gene: TRBJ1-1
CDR3 protein: ASSFPQGRNTEAF

V gene: TRBV20-1
J gene: TRBJ2-5
CDR3 protein: SAGNRGETQY

V gene: TRBV3-1
J gene: TRBJ1-2
CDR3 protein: ASSQDWRGRGYT

V gene: TRBV6-5
J gene: TRBJ2-1
CDR3 protein: ASSYTRNEQF

V gene: TRBV28
J gene: TRBJ2-1
CDR3 protein: ASSLEPGAGNNEQF

V gene: TRBV18
J gene: TRBJ1-1
CDR3 protein: ASSPSKFTEAF

V gene: TRBV20-1
J gene: TRBJ2-5
CDR3 protein: TAWGPVQETQY

V gene: TRBV18
J gene: TRBJ2-7
CDR3 protein: ASSRGRDEQY

V gene: TRBV7-2
J gene: TRBJ2-1
CDR3 protein: ASSPKLRSYNEQF

V gene: TRBV27
J gene: TRBJ2-7
CDR3 protein: ASSYQGISYEQY

V gene: TRBV7-9
J gene: TRBJ2-3
CDR3 protein: ASSVDSGTSTDTQY

V gene: TRBV7-9
J gene: TRBJ2-3
CDR3 protein: ASSQIGLSGPQY

V gene: TRBV6-1
J gene: TRBJ2-3
CDR3 protein: ASSRSRGPDTQY

V gene: TRBV3-1
J gene: TRBJ2-1
CDR3 protein: ASSPRGGIYEQF